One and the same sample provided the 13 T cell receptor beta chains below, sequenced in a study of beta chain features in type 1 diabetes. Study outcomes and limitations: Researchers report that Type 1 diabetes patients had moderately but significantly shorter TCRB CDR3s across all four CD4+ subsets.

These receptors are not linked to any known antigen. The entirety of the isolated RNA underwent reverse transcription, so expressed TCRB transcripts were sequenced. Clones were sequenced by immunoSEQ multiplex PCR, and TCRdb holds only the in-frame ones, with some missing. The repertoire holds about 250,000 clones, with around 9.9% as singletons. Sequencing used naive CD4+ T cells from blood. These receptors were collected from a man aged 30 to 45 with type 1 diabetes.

The CDR3, as DNA: TGTGCCAGCAGCTTATCTGGCGGGAGTGAGCAGTTCTTC. This sequence encodes CASSLSGGSEQFF. The chain has TRBV7-3 and TRBJ2-1, with 7 positions matching TRBD2. V was pared by 2 bases and J by 9 bases, with 4 bases of the junction left unmatched. CDR1 SGHTA and CDR2 FQGTGA come from the germline V gene. The CDR3 is made up of 13 amino acids.

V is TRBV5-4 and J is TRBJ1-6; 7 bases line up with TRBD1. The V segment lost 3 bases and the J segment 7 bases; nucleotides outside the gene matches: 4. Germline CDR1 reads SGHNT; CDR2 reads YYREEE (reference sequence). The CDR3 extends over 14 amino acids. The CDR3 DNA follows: TGTGCCAGCAGCTCTGCACAGGGGAATTCACCCCTCCACTTT. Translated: CASSSAQGNSPLHF.

The CDR3 reads CATSRGGGEQTQYF. The CDR3 nucleotides read TGTGCCACCAGCAGGGGTGGGGGGGAACAGACCCAGTACTTC. V gene TRBV15 combines with J gene TRBJ2-5, with 7 nucleotides matching TRBD2. In germline, CDR1 is LNHNV, CDR2 YYDKDF (reference sequence). The CDR3 consists of 14 residues. J lost 6 bases, V lost 3 bases, and 7 bases had no gene match.

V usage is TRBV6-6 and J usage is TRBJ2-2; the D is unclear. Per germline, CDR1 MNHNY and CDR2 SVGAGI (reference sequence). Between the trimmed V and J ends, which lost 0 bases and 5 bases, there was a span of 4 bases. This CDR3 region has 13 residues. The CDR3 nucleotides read TGTGCCAGCAGTTACTCGAGGACCGGGGAGCTGTTTTTT. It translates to CASSYSRTGELFF.

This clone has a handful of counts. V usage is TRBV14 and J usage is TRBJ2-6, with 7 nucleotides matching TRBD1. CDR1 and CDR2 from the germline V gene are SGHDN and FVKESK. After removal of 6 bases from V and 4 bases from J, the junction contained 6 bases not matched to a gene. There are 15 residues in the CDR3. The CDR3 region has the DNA TGTGCCAGCAGGATAACAGGGGTCGGGGCCAACGTCCTGACTTTC. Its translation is CASRITGVGANVLTF. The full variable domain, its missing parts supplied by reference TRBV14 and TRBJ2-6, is EAGVTQFPSHSVIEKGQTVTLRCDPISGHDNLYWYRRVMGKEIKFLLHFVKESKQDESGMPNNRFLAERTGGTYSTLKVQPAELEDSGVYFCASRITGVGANVLTFGAGSRLTVL.

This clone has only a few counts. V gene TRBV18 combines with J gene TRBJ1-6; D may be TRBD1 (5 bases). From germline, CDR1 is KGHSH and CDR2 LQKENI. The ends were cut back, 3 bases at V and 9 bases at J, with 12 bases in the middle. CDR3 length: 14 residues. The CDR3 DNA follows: TGTGCCAGCTCACCGGAGCAGGGCGGTTCACCCCTCCACTTT. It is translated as CASSPEQGGSPLHF.

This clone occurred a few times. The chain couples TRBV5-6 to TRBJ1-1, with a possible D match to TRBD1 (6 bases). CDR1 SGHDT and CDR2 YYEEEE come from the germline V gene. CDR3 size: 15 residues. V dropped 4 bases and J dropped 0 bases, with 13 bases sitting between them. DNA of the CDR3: TGTGCCAGCAGCCATATACAGGGCGTGAACACTGAAGCTTTCTTT. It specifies CASSHIQGVNTEAFF.

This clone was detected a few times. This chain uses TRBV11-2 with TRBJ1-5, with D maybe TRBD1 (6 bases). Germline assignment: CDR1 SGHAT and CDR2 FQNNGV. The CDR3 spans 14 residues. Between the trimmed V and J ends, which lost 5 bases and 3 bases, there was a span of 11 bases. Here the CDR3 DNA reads TGTGCCAGCAGCCCGACAGGAAACAATCAGCCCCAGCATTTT. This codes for CASSPTGNNQPQHF.

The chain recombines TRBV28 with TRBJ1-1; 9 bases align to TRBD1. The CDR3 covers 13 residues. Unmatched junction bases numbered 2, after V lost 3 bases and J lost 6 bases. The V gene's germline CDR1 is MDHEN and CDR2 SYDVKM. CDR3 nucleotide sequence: TGTGCCAGCAGTTTCACAGGGGGCCCTGAAGCTTTCTTT. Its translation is CASSFTGGPEAFF. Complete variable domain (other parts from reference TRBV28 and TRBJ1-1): DVKVTQSSRYLVKRTGEKVFLECVQDMDHENMFWYRQDPGLGLRLIYFSYDVKMKEKGDIPEGYSVSREKKERFSLILESASTNQTSMYLCASSFTGGPEAFFGQGTRLTVV.

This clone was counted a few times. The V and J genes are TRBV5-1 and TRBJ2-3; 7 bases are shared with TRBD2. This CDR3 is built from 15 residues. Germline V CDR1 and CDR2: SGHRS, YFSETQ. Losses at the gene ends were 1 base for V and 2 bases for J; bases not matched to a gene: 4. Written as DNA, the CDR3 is TGCGCCAGCAGCTTGACGGGGGGTCCCACAGATACGCAGTATTTT. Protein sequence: CASSLTGGPTDTQYF.

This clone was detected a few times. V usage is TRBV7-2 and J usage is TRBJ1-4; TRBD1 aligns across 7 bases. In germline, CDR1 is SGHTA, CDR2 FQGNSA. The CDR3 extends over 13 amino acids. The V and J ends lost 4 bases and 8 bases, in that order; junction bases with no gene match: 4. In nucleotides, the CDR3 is TGTGCCAGCAGCTCCAGGGGGGCGGAAAAACTGTTTTTT. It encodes CASSSRGAEKLFF.

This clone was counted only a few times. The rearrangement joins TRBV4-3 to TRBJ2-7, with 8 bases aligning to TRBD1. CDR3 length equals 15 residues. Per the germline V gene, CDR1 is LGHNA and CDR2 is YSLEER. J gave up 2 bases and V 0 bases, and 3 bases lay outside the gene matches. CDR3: CASSQDWDRTYEQYF. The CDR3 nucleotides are TGCGCCAGCAGCCAAGATTGGGACAGGACCTACGAGCAGTACTTC.

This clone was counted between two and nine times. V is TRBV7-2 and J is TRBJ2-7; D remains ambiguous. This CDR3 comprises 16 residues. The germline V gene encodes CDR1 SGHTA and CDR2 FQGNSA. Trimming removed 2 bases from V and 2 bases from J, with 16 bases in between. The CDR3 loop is CASSLKSVGRTYEQYF. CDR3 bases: TGTGCCAGCAGCTTAAAGAGCGTAGGCCGCACCTACGAGCAGTACTTC.